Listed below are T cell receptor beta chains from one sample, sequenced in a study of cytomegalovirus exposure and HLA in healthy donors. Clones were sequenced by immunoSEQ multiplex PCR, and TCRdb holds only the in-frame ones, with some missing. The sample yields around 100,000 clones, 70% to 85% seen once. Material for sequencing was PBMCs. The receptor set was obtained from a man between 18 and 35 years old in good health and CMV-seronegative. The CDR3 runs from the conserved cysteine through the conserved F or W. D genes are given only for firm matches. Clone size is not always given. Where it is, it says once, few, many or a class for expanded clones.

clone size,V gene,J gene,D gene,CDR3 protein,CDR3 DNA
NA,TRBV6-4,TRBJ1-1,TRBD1,CASSTTGGTAFF,TGTGCCAGCAGTACGACAGGGGGGACGGCTTTCTTT
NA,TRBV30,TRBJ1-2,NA,CAWNLGQRNGYTF,TGTGCCTGGAATTTGGGACAAAGAAATGGCTACACCTTC
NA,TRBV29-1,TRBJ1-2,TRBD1,CSGGDRGNGYTF,TGCAGCGGTGGGGACAGGGGCAATGGCTACACCTTC
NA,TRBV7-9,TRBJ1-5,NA,CASSYGEGDDQPQHF,TGTGCCAGCAGTTACGGGGAGGGGGATGATCAGCCCCAGCATTTT
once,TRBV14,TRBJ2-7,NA,CASSLGTLYEQYF,TGTGCCAGCAGCCTCGGGACTCTCTACGAGCAGTACTTC
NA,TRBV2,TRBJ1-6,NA,CASRVRHNSPLHF,TGTGCCAGCAGGGTGAGGCATAATTCACCCCTCCACTTT
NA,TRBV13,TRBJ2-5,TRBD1,CASSLDRDRRMGTQYF,TGTGCCAGCAGCTTAGATCGGGACAGGAGGATGGGGACCCAGTACTTC
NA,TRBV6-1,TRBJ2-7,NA,CASSVDSTYEQYF,TGTGCCAGCAGTGTGGACAGCACCTACGAGCAGTACTTC
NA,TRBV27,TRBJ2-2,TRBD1,CASTYRGRNTGELFF,TGTGCCAGCACCTACAGGGGGCGGAACACCGGGGAGCTGTTTTTT
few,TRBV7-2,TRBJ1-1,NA,CASSKHLEAFF,TGTGCCAGCAGTAAACACCTTGAAGCTTTCTTT
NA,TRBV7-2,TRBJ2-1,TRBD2,CASSAGLAVGEQFF,TGTGCCAGCAGCGCAGGACTAGCGGTGGGTGAGCAGTTCTTC
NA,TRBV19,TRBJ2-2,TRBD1,CASRKLGTGDTGELFF,TGTGCCAGTAGGAAGTTAGGGACAGGGGACACCGGGGAGCTGTTTTTT
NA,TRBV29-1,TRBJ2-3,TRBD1,CSVRRSGTGLNTQYF,TGCAGCGTTAGAAGATCCGGGACAGGGTTGAATACGCAGTATTTT
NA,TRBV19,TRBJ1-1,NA,CASSIELGVTEAFF,TGTGCCAGTAGTATTGAGCTAGGGGTAACTGAAGCTTTCTTT
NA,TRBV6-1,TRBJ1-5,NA,CASSAEYKYQPQHF,TGTGCCAGCAGTGCCGAGTATAAGTATCAGCCCCAGCATTTT
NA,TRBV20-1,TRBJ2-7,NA,CSARGWEEQYF,TGCAGTGCCCGGGGTTGGGAGGAGCAGTACTTC
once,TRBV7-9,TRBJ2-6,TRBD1,CASSLTGGGSGANVLTF,TGTGCCAGCAGCTTGACAGGGGGCGGCTCTGGGGCCAACGTCCTGACTTTC
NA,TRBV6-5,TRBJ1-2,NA,CASSRTDNYGYTF,TGTGCCAGCAGCCGGACAGATAACTATGGCTACACCTTC
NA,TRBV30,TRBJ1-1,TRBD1,CAWMRTGNTEAFF,TGTGCCTGGATGCGGACAGGGAACACTGAAGCTTTCTTT
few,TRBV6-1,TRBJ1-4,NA,CASSEGGTGFGEKLFF,TGTGCCAGCAGTGAAGGCGGAACAGGGTTCGGGGAAAAACTGTTTTTT
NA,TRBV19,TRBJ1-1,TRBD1,CASSDARGQTEAFF,TGTGCCAGCAGTGACGCAAGGGGGCAGACTGAAGCTTTCTTT
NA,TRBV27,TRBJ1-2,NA,CASSSIPVVREYGYTF,TGTGCCAGCAGTTCGATCCCCGTGGTGAGGGAATATGGCTACACCTTC
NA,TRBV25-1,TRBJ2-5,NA,CASSEPGTFKQYF,TGTGCCAGCAGTGAACCCGGGACATTTAAGCAGTACTTC
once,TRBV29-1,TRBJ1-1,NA,CSVVGEGAEAFF,TGCAGCGTTGTTGGGGAGGGGGCTGAAGCTTTCTTT
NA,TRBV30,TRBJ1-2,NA,CAWGFLANYGYTF,TGTGCCTGGGGTTTTTTAGCTAACTATGGCTACACCTTC
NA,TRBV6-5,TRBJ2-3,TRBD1,CASSYSTGVADTQYF,TGTGCCAGCAGTTACTCGACAGGGGTGGCAGATACGCAGTATTTT
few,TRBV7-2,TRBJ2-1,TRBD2,CASSWTSAYNEQFF,TGTGCCAGCAGCTGGACTAGCGCGTACAATGAGCAGTTCTTC
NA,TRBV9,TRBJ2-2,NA,CASSAEQGSNTGELFF,TGTGCCAGCAGCGCCGAACAGGGATCGAACACCGGGGAGCTGTTTTTT
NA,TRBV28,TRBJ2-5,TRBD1,CASSLLGRGPHQETQYF,TGTGCCAGCAGTTTACTGGGCAGGGGGCCCCACCAAGAGACCCAGTACTTC
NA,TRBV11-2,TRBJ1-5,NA,CASSLDWAAPQDNQPQHF,TGTGCCAGCAGCTTAGACTGGGCAGCCCCACAGGACAATCAGCCCCAGCATTTT
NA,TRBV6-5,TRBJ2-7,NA,CASSYSSQGNEQYF,TGTGCCAGCAGTTACAGCTCGCAGGGGAACGAGCAGTACTTC
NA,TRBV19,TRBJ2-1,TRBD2,CASSIRTSGRMGEQFF,TGTGCCAGTAGTATTCGGACTAGCGGGAGGATGGGTGAGCAGTTCTTC
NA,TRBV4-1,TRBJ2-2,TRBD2,CASSQDPSGVANTGELFF,TGCGCCAGCAGCCAAGATCCTAGCGGGGTAGCGAACACCGGGGAGCTGTTTTTT
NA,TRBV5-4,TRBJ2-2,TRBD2,CASSTVPGLATGELFF,TGTGCCAGCAGCACCGTCCCGGGACTAGCTACCGGGGAGCTGTTTTTT
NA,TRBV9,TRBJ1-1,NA,CASSGGGNAEAFF,TGTGCCAGCAGCGGCGGCGGCAACGCTGAAGCTTTCTTT
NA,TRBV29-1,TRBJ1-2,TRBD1,CSGGQVANYGYTF,TGCAGCGGGGGACAGGTCGCTAACTATGGCTACACCTTC
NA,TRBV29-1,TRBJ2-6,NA,CSVGPPTEISGANVLTF,TGCAGCGTTGGCCCCCCGACAGAGATCTCTGGGGCCAACGTCCTGACTTTC
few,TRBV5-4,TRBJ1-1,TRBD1,CASSHRDRHTEAFF,TGTGCCAGCAGCCACCGGGACAGGCACACTGAAGCTTTCTTT
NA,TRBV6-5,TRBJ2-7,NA,CASSYDSYEQYF,TGTGCCAGCAGTTATGACAGCTACGAGCAGTACTTC
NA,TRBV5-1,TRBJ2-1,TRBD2,CASSLVGGKRYEQFF,TGCGCCAGCAGCTTGGTCGGGGGGAAGAGGTATGAGCAGTTCTTC
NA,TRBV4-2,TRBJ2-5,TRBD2,CASSKTSGGTGGPGETQYF,TGTGCCAGCAGCAAAACATCCGGGGGGACGGGAGGGCCAGGAGAGACCCAGTACTTC
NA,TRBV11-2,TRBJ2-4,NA,CASSGIRVAKNIQYF,TGTGCCAGCAGCGGAATCAGGGTAGCCAAAAACATTCAGTACTTC
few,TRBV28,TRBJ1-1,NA,CASSLLANTEAFF,TGTGCCAGCAGTTTATTGGCTAACACTGAAGCTTTCTTT
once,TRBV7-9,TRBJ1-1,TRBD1,CASSLGQGENTEAFF,TGTGCCAGCAGCTTAGGACAGGGGGAGAATACTGAAGCTTTCTTT
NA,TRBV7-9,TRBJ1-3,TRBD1,CASSLWLQGAGNTIYF,TGTGCCAGCAGCTTGTGGTTACAGGGGGCTGGAAACACCATATATTTT
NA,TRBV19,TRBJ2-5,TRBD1,CASRSGQGSRETQYF,TGTGCCAGTAGATCTGGACAGGGATCGCGGGAGACCCAGTACTTC
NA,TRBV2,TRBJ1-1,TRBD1,CAGQSYRGRGTEAFF,TGTGCCGGACAATCTTACAGGGGGCGCGGAACTGAAGCTTTCTTT
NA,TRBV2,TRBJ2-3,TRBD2,CASRRLAGPSTDTQYF,TGTGCCAGCAGGCGACTAGCGGGCCCTAGCACAGATACGCAGTATTTT
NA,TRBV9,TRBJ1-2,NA,CASSVAGHTSDGYTF,TGTGCCAGCAGCGTAGCGGGACATACCTCCGATGGCTACACCTTC
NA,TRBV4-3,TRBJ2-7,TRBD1,CASSDRTGGPYEQYF,TGCGCCAGCAGCGACAGGACAGGGGGACCCTACGAGCAGTACTTC
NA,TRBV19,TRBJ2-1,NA,CATRTSFYEQFF,TGTGCCACCCGTACTAGTTTTTATGAGCAGTTCTTC
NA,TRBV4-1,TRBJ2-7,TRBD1,CASSLGTAGPVSYEQYF,TGCGCCAGCAGCCTAGGGACAGCAGGTCCAGTCTCCTACGAGCAGTACTTC
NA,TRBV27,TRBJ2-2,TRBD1,CASSLGQGFNTGELFF,TGTGCCAGCAGCCTGGGACAGGGGTTTAACACCGGGGAGCTGTTTTTT
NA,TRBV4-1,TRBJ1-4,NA,CASSLRTGATNEKLFF,TGCGCCAGCAGCCTCCGGACGGGAGCAACTAATGAAAAACTGTTTTTT
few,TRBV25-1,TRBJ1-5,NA,CASTGQHSNQPQHF,TGTGCCAGCACTGGACAGCATAGCAATCAGCCCCAGCATTTT
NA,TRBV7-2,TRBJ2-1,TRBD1,CASSFSPGGNEQFF,TGTGCCAGCAGCTTCTCCCCAGGGGGTAATGAGCAGTTCTTC
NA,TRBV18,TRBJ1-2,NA,CASSPKQGYGYTF,TGTGCCAGCTCACCGAAACAGGGATATGGCTACACCTTC
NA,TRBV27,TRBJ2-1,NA,CASRWGESYNEQFF,TGTGCCAGCAGGTGGGGGGAATCCTACAATGAGCAGTTCTTC
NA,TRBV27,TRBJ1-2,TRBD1,CASSRTGATANYGYTF,TGTGCCAGCAGTCGGACAGGGGCCACAGCCAACTATGGCTACACCTTC